This T cell receptor (beta chain) was identified during a study of T cells expressing NK-cell markers. Per germline, CDR1 SGHAT and CDR2 FQNNGV. The CDR3 contains 16 residues. TCRdb re-analyzed the 5' RACE reads; it lists each CDR3 protein once, without DNA. The table counts 150,000 to 160,000 distinct CDR3 sequences; less than 40% lies in the top ten. This receptor was identified in a woman between 45 and 60 years old in good health. V and J are TRBV11-2 and TRBJ2-1; the D call from TCRdb, TRBD2, cannot be confirmed without DNA. Input material: blood T cells: a sorted CD56 or NKG2C T cell subset, CD4+ or CD8+ T cells, or bulk PBMC T cells (not recorded which). The CDR3 loop is CASSWEGSGGGNEQFF.